A single T cell receptor (beta chain) is shown here with its context. Antigen unknown. This record comes from a study of blood T cells in healthy people across ages. The study's findings and limits: PBMCs that were unsorted prevented a conclusive naive versus antigen-experienced comparison.

The CDR3 is 15 amino acids. CDR1 is DFQATT and CDR2 is SNEGSKA in the germline V gene (reference sequence). V shed 0 bases and J shed 2 bases, with 8 bases lying between them. The study drew donors from healthy Caucasian individuals in Russia aged about 6 to 95. Using a J-beta primer mix together with a sample-barcoded 5' primer, a second PCR was run for about 6 to 12 cycles. A template-switch adaptor that had 12 random nucleotides put a tag on each cDNA molecule. No fewer than 3 million CDR3-containing paired-end reads came from each sample. Each CDR3 protein is one row after TCRdb ran MiXCR on the 5' RACE reads. The table lists around 870,000 distinct CDR3 sequences, more than 25% of them singletons.

The sequenced sample was blood. This chain links TRBV20-1 with TRBJ2-6; D gene ambiguous. The clonotype was recovered from an elderly woman in good health. The CDR3 coding sequence is TGCAGTGCTAGAGAGGAGACCACTGGGGCCAACGTCCTGACTTTC. This translates into CSAREETTGANVLTF.